This T cell receptor (beta chain) derives from a study of CD8+ T cells in alopecia areata. Overall study context: Oral tofacitinib, 5 to 10 mg twice daily, was given in an open-label trial. Severity was scored as percentage of affected scalp area in treated patients.

From germline, CDR1 is MNHEY and CDR2 SMNVEV (reference sequence). CDR3 length: 12 amino acids. With 1 base removed from V and 7 bases from J, the gap between germline ends came to 8 bases. Stated treatment: oral pan-JAK inhibitor, 5-10 mg twice daily. Peripheral blood samples and lesional scalp punch biopsies were obtained from alopecia areata patients. Sequencing templates came from extracted RNA that was reverse transcribed into cDNA. Generated by immunoSEQ multiplex PCR, the TCRdb table keeps only in-frame clones and is missing some. Of roughly 210,000 clones listed, approximately 47% are singletons.

The receptor comes from a human donor with alopecia areata. The V call is TRBV27, the J call TRBJ2-7; unclear D gene. The sample was CD4+ T cells sorted from blood, taken at approximately week 36, from a patient treated with tofacitinib. Here the CDR3 reads CASSLLAGEQYF. The CDR3 DNA reads as TGTGCCAGCAGTTTATTAGCTGGGGAGCAGTACTTC.